The 23 T cell receptor beta chains presented below share a single source sample, sequenced in a study of shared clonotypes between healthy human individuals. Method: immunoSEQ multiplex PCR; TCRdb's copy keeps in-frame clones and lacks some. The sample records 640,000 or so clones, 55% to 75% being singletons. The specimen was memory CD4+ T cells sorted from blood. Noted subset: CD45RA-negative fraction. The origin of the receptors is a woman in her thirties in good health.

The rearrangement links TRBV11-2 to TRBJ2-7; the D is unclear. Per the germline V gene, CDR1 is SGHAT and CDR2 is FQNNGV. The length of the CDR3 is 14 residues. Trimming shortened V by 1 base and J by 1 base, and 8 bases separated the two germline ends. The CDR3: CASSLADLSYEQYF. The CDR3 DNA reads as TGTGCCAGCAGCTTAGCCGACTTGTCCTACGAGCAGTACTTC.

The genes are TRBV18 and TRBJ1-1; TRBD1 matches at 7 bases. V was clipped by 4 bases and J by 1 base; unmatched bases: 6. Germline CDR1 is KGHSH and CDR2 is LQKENI. The CDR3 length is 15 residues. The CDR3 loop is CASSQQGSKNTEAFF. The CDR3, as DNA: TGTGCCAGCTCACAACAGGGGTCGAAGAACACTGAAGCTTTCTTT.

This clone is a singleton in its sample. This chain uses TRBV25-1 with TRBJ2-1; the match to TRBD2 covers 7 bases. The CDR3 is 14 residues long. J was trimmed by 7 bases and V by 4 bases; bases with no gene match: 7. Germline values: CDR1 MGHDK, CDR2 SYGVNS. The CDR3 nucleotides are TGTGCCAGCAGTGGCGTGGGAGGGAGAAATGAGCAGTTCTTC. This gives the protein CASSGVGGRNEQFF. Supplemented by reference TRBV25-1 and TRBJ2-1, the full variable domain reads EADIYQTPRYLVIGTGKKITLECSQTMGHDKMYWYQQDPGMELHLIHYSYGVNSTEKGDLSSESTVSRIRTEHFPLTLESARPSHTSQYLCASSGVGGRNEQFFGPGTRLTVL.

The chain uses TRBV2 and TRBJ2-5; 8 positions agree with TRBD2. Germline CDR1 and CDR2: SNHLY and FYNNEI. This CDR3 region has 14 residues. J lost 10 bases, V lost 7 bases, and 14 bases had no gene match. The CDR3 coding sequence is TGTGCCAGCAAAAAACTAGCGGATAAAGAGGACCAGTACTTC. Its protein product is CASKKLADKEDQYF. The whole variable domain, filled in from reference TRBV2 and TRBJ2-5, reads EPEVTQTPSHQVTQMGQEVILRCVPISNHLYFYWYRQILGQKVEFLVSFYNNEISEKSEIFDDQFSVERPDGSNFTLKIRSTKLEDSAMYFCASKKLADKEDQYFGPGTRLLVL.

The chain employs TRBV5-1 and TRBJ2-7, with a weak D call TRBD2 (5 bases). V lost 4 bases to trimming and J lost 8 bases, with 19 bases between them. This CDR3 is 14 amino acids long. Germline V CDR1 and CDR2: SGHRS, YFSETQ. The CDR3 DNA follows: TGCGCCAGCAGCACTGGAGTCGAGTTCGGGAAGCAGTACTTC. The encoded protein is CASSTGVEFGKQYF.

V is TRBV4-1 and J is TRBJ2-7, with TRBD1 as a possible D gene (5 bases). CDR3 length: 16 amino acids. Germline lookup yields CDR1 MGHRA and CDR2 YSYEKL. Between the trimmed V and J ends, which lost 4 bases and 0 bases, there was a span of 16 bases. In DNA, the CDR3 is TGCGCCAGCAGCCCCGGACACGGCCCGAGCTCCTACGAGCAGTACTTC. Protein sequence: CASSPGHGPSSYEQYF.

This clone was detected many times. J is TRBJ2-7 and V is TRBV6-5, with D perhaps given as TRBD1 or TRBD2 (6 bases each). Germline V gene lookup returns CDR1 MNHEY and CDR2 SVGAGI. The V end lost 0 bases, the J end lost 7 bases, and 16 bases lay between the germline ends. This CDR3 has 15 amino acids. CDR3 amino acids: CASSYSGGLVGEQYF. DNA of the CDR3: TGTGCCAGCAGTTACTCTGGGGGGCTCGTTGGGGAGCAGTACTTC.

The chain combines TRBV7-2 with TRBJ1-2; D might be TRBD1 (6 bases). This CDR3 region has 14 residues. V lost 5 bases and J 2 bases, leaving 12 bases between the germline ends. Per the germline V gene, CDR1 is SGHTA and CDR2 is FQGNSA. The CDR3 coding sequence is TGTGCCAGCAGCCGTGCAACAGGGAACTATGGCTACACCTTC. It encodes CASSRATGNYGYTF.

The V call is TRBV4-1, the J call TRBJ1-2; no clear D gene. The CDR3 is made up of 14 amino acids. V lost 4 bases and J lost 0, with 9 bases in between. Per the germline V gene, CDR1 is MGHRA and CDR2 is YSYEKL. CDR3 DNA: TGCGCCAGCAGCCGGGAAGAAGCTAACTATGGCTACACCTTC. Encoded protein: CASSREEANYGYTF.

The V gene is TRBV10-1, the J gene TRBJ2-1, with D perhaps matching TRBD2 (5 bases). Deletions cut 6 bases from V and 2 bases from J, with 5 bases between. CDR3 length equals 12 residues. Per the germline V gene, CDR1 is WNHNN and CDR2 is SYGVQD (reference sequence). DNA for the CDR3: TGCGCCAGCAGGGAGGCCTACAATGAGCAGTTCTTC. Protein sequence: CASREAYNEQFF.

V usage is TRBV29-1 and J usage is TRBJ2-7, with 7 bases aligning to TRBD2. This CDR3 has 15 amino acids. J lost 6 bases, V lost 3 bases, and 14 bases had no gene match. From germline, CDR1 is SQVTM and CDR2 ANQGSEA. CDR3 bases: TGCAGCGTTGATGGCGGGAGTGGGGATTCAGGCGAGCAGTACTTC. It translates to CSVDGGSGDSGEQYF.

CDR3 amino acids: CASSSRLAGSRGDNEQFF. For the CDR3, the DNA is TGTGCCAGCTCATCCCGACTAGCGGGTTCCCGCGGGGACAATGAGCAGTTCTTC. The chain employs TRBV18 and TRBJ2-1; 10 nucleotides match TRBD2. CDR3 length: 18 amino acids. In germline, CDR1 is KGHSH, CDR2 LQKENI. Trimming cost V 5 bases and J 5 bases; bases outside gene matches: 15.

The chain joins TRBV29-1 to TRBJ2-1; D is unclear. Germline V lookup: CDR1 SQVTM, CDR2 ANQGSEA. The germline V and J ends were trimmed by 4 bases and 4 bases, with 20 bases remaining between them. This CDR3 has 16 residues. CDR3 loop: CSVGRLRVSRYNEQFF. The CDR3 DNA sequence: TGCAGCGTTGGAAGGTTAAGGGTTTCTAGGTACAATGAGCAGTTCTTC.

This clone was seen only once. The rearrangement joins TRBV18 to TRBJ2-3; tentatively, D is TRBD2 (5 bases). The CDR3 totals 18 residues. CDR1 KGHSH and CDR2 LQKENI come from the germline V gene. The V end lost 0 bases, the J end lost 3 bases, and 19 bases lay between the germline ends. The CDR3 reads CASSPPSRGSLWTDTQYF. In DNA form, the CDR3 reads TGTGCCAGCTCACCACCGAGTAGAGGGTCCCTTTGGACAGATACGCAGTATTTT. Full variable domain (rest looked up from reference TRBV18 and TRBJ2-3): NAGVMQNPRHLVRRRGQEARLRCSPMKGHSHVYWYRQLPEEGLKFMVYLQKENIIDESGMPKERFSAEFPKEGPSILRIQQVVRGDSAAYFCASSPPSRGSLWTDTQYFGPGTRLTVL.

The sample holds a few counts of this clone. V gene TRBV13 combines with J gene TRBJ1-5; possibly TRBD1 for D (5 bases). Trimming removed 5 bases from V and 7 bases from J, with 18 bases in between. The CDR3 length is 15 residues. Germline values: CDR1 PRHDT, CDR2 FYEKMQ (reference sequence). CDR3 loop: CASSDSTRVGQPQHF. The CDR3 DNA follows: TGTGCCAGCAGCGACAGCACCAGGGTAGGGCAGCCCCAGCATTTT. The entire variable domain, with the rest obtained from reference TRBV13 and TRBJ1-5, is as follows: AAGVIQSPRHLIKEKRETATLKCYPIPRHDTVYWYQQGPGQDPQFLISFYEKMQSDKGSIPDRFSAQQFSDYHSELNMSSLELGDSALYFCASSDSTRVGQPQHFGDGTRLSIL.

The chain recombines TRBV19 with TRBJ2-1; 7 bases align to TRBD2. Germline V CDR1 and CDR2: LNHDA, SQIVND (reference sequence). This CDR3 comprises 14 residues. The V gene end was trimmed by 0 bases and the J gene end by 7 bases; junction bases not matched to a gene: 3. The CDR3 DNA sequence: TGTGCCAGTAGTATAGATGGCGGGAGTAATGAGCAGTTCTTC. It translates to CASSIDGGSNEQFF.

This clone was counted a few times. CDR3 sequence reads: CASSYLGSTEAFF. CDR3 sequence (DNA): TGTGCCAGCAGTTATTTGGGAAGCACTGAAGCTTTCTTT. The gene calls are TRBV6-6 and TRBJ1-1, with D unresolved. V was shortened by 3 bases and J by 4 bases, with 9 bases between the two germline ends. This CDR3 region has 13 residues. Per the germline V gene, CDR1 is MNHNY and CDR2 is SVGAGI (reference sequence).

CDR3 in DNA: TGTGCCAGCAGTACTGTGGACGGAGGGAATGGCTACACCTTC. Translating it yields CASSTVDGGNGYTF. This rearrangement joins TRBV2 to TRBJ1-2; D gene ambiguous. Germline-derived CDR1 and CDR2 are SNHLY and FYNNEI. The CDR3 contains 14 residues. V was clipped by 5 bases and J by 6 bases, with 16 bases between them.

This clone has more than one count but fewer than ten. Additional DNA sequences in this sample encode the identical CDR3. This chain joins TRBV5-1 and TRBJ2-1; the match to TRBD2 covers 7 bases. Germline V gene sequence: CDR1 SGHRS, CDR2 YFSETQ. The length of the CDR3 is 15 residues. Trimming at V came to 2 bases and at J to 0 bases, leaving 2 bases not matched to a gene. The DNA for the CDR3 is TGCGCCAGCAGCTTCTCTAGCGGCTCCTACAATGAGCAGTTCTTC. This sequence encodes CASSFSSGSYNEQFF. Based on the CDR3 plus reference TRBV5-1 and TRBJ2-1, the full variable domain is KAGVTQTPRYLIKTRGQQVTLSCSPISGHRSVSWYQQTPGQGLQFLFEYFSETQRNKGNFPGRFSGRQFSNSRSEMNVSTLELGDSALYLCASSFSSGSYNEQFFGPGTRLTVL.

This clone has more than one count but fewer than ten. The CDR3 nucleotides read TGTGCCAGTAGTATACAGAGAGACTCTGGAAACACCATATATTTT. It specifies CASSIQRDSGNTIYF. The J gene is TRBJ1-3, the V gene TRBV19; D call uncertain. The CDR3 runs 15 residues. CDR1 is LNHDA and CDR2 is SQIVND in the germline V gene (reference sequence). The V gene lost 2 bases and the J gene lost 0 bases, with 8 bases spanning the gap. Full variable domain (missing parts from reference TRBV19 and TRBJ1-3): DGGITQSPKYLFRKEGQNVTLSCEQNLNHDAMYWYRQDPGQGLRLIYYSQIVNDFQKGDIAEGYSVSREKKESFPLTVTSAQKNPTAFYLCASSIQRDSGNTIYFGEGSWLTVV.

This clone was found many times. This chain joins TRBV28 and TRBJ1-5; D unresolved. V gave up 6 bases and J gave up 0 bases, with 12 bases separating them. The germline gives CDR1 MDHEN, CDR2 SYDVKM. CDR3 size: 15 residues. CDR3 residues: CASRPEGISNQPQHF. The CDR3 coding sequence is TGTGCCAGCAGACCCGAAGGGATTAGCAATCAGCCCCAGCATTTT.

This clone was detected only a few times. V usage is TRBV28 and J usage is TRBJ1-2; a possible D gene is TRBD1 (5 bases). This CDR3 is built from 12 residues. CDR1 and CDR2 from the germline V gene are MDHEN and SYDVKM. V was clipped by 5 bases and J by 4 bases, with 8 bases between them. The CDR3 DNA reads as TGTGCCAGCAGTGGTCAGGGCTATGGCTACACCTTC. Amino acid sequence: CASSGQGYGYTF.

The V and J genes are TRBV4-2 and TRBJ2-3, with D possibly matching TRBD2 (5 bases). Trimming left V 1 base short and J 0 bases short, with 8 bases between. This CDR3 has 15 residues. Per germline, CDR1 LGHNA and CDR2 YNFKEQ. The CDR3 loop reads CASSQVTGSTDTQYF. The CDR3 DNA reads TGTGCCAGCAGCCAAGTAACGGGAAGCACAGATACGCAGTATTTT.